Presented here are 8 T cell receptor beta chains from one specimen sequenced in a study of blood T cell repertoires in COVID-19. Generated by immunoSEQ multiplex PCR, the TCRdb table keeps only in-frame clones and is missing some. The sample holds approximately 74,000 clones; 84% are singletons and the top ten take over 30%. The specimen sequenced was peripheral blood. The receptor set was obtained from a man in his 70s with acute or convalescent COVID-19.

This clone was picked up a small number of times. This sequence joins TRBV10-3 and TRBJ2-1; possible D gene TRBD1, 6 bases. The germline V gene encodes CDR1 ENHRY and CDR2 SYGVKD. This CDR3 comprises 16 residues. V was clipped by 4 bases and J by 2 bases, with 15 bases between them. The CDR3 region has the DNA TGTGCCATCAGTGGAAGGGGGACGGTTACCTACAATGAGCAGTTCTTC. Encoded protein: CAISGRGTVTYNEQFF.

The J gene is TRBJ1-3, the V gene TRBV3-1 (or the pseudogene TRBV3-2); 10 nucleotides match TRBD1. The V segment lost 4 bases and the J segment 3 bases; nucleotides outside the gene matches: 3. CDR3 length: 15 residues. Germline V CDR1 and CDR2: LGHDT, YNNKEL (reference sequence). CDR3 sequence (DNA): TGTGCCAGCAGCCGAGGGACAGGGGTTGGAAACACCATATATTTT. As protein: CASSRGTGVGNTIYF.

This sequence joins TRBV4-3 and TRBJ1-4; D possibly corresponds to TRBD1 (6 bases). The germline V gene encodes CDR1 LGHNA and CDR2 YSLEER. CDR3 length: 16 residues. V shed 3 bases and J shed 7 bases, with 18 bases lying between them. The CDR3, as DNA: TGCGCCAGCAGCCAGGGATCGGGGGGGCGGGTTGAAAAACTGTTTTTT. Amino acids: CASSQGSGGRVEKLFF.

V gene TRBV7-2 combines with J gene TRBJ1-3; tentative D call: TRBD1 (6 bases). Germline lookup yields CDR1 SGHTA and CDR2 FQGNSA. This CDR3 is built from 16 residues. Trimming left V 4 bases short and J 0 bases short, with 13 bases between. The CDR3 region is CASSYGQPSSGNTIYF. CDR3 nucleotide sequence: TGTGCCAGCAGCTACGGACAGCCGAGCTCTGGAAACACCATATATTTT.

The CDR3 protein is CASSGTGLDGYTF. The CDR3 region has the DNA TGCGCCAGCAGCGGGACAGGCTTGGATGGCTACACCTTC. The chain links TRBV10-2 to TRBJ1-2; TRBD1 aligns across 8 bases. CDR3 size: 13 residues. Germline trimming cut 6 bases from V and 6 bases from J; bases unmatched to any gene: 6. Germline V gene data show CDR1 as WSHSY and CDR2 as SAAADI.

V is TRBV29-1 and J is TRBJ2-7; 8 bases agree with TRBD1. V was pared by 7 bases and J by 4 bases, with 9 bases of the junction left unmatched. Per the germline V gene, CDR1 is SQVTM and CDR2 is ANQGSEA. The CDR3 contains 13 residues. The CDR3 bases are TGCAGCGCCGCCGACAGGGGTTTATACGAGCAGTACTTC. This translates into CSAADRGLYEQYF.

The CDR3 sequence: CASSLAVRGNTGELFF. In DNA, the CDR3 is TGTGCCAGCAGCTTAGCGGTGCGGGGGAACACCGGGGAGCTGTTTTTT. This rearrangement joins TRBV11-1 to TRBJ2-2, with a possible D match to TRBD2 (6 bases). This CDR3 is built from 16 residues. Germline loops: CDR1 SGHAT, CDR2 FQDESV (reference sequence). Trimming left V 0 bases short and J 1 base short, with 9 bases between.

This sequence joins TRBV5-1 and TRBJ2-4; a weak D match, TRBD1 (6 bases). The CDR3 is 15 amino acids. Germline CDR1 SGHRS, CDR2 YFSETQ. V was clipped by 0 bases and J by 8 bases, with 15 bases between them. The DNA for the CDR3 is TGCGCCAGCAGCTTGGGGAGAGGGGGTACTCACATTCAGTACTTC. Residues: CASSLGRGGTHIQYF.